This TCR beta chain is from a study of glioma-infiltrating T cells. Study results and limitations: Only very few CDR3 sequences appeared in both tissue and blood.

TCR alpha and beta CDR3 regions were amplified from RNA using iRepertoire nested multiplex PCR. Via MiXCR, TCRdb re-called the multiplex PCR reads, giving one row per CDR3 protein. The table includes under 150,000 distinct CDR3 sequences, about 25% detected once. Turning to this clonotype: Its specificity is unknown.

The receptor's source is a human donor with low-grade glioma or glioblastoma, undergoing nonglioma brain surgery, or in good health (not recorded which). Sequenced: glioma tissue, nonneoplastic brain tissue, or PBMCs (not recorded which).

The CDR3: CSASGTSVAGELFF. The DNA of the CDR3 is TGCAGTGCCTCCGGGACTAGCGTCGCCGGGGAGCTGTTTTTT. This sequence joins TRBV20-1 and TRBJ2-2, with 10 bases lining up with TRBD2. The CDR3 spans 14 residues. Germline V gives CDR1 DFQATT, CDR2 SNEGSKA (reference sequence). The trim removed 6 bases at V and 6 bases at J, leaving 7 bases unmatched.